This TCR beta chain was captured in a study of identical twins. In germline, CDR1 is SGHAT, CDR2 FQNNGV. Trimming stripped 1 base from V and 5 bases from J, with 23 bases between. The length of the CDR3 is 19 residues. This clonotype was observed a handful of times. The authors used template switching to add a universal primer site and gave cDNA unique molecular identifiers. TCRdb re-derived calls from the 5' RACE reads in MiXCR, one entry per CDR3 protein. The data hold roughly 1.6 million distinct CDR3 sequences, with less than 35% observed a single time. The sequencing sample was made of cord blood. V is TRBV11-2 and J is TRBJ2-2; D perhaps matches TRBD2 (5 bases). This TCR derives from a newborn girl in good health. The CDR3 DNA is TGTGCCAGCAGCTTAGTTTCGCCGGGAAGAACTAAGTGGACCGGGGAGCTGTTTTTT. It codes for CASSLVSPGRTKWTGELFF.